The present T cell receptor beta chain was sequenced within a study of blood T cells in healthy people across ages. In germline, CDR1 is MDHEN, CDR2 SYDVKM. The CDR3 runs to 14 residues. The use of a sample-barcoded 5' primer and a J-beta primer mix characterized a second PCR of about 6 to 12 cycles. TCRdb reanalysed the 5' RACE reads using MiXCR and keeps one entry per CDR3 protein. The table includes about 800,000 distinct CDR3 sequences, around 25% detected once. Concerning this clonotype itself: An end of the junction differs from the germline gene, which may be a read error.

This sample was also put to use in a study of T cells of mothers and their children. That work contributes: Amplification in the second PCR used the M1S primer, which added sample barcodes and 2-4 random nucleotides.

Input material: blood. The rearrangement uses TRBV28 and TRBJ1-2; 7 bases are shared with TRBD1. The receptor was isolated from a boy younger than 18 in good health. CDR3 coding DNA: TGTGCCAGCAGTTTATCCAGGGACAGCTATGGCTACTCCTTC. Its protein product is CASSLSRDSYGYSF.